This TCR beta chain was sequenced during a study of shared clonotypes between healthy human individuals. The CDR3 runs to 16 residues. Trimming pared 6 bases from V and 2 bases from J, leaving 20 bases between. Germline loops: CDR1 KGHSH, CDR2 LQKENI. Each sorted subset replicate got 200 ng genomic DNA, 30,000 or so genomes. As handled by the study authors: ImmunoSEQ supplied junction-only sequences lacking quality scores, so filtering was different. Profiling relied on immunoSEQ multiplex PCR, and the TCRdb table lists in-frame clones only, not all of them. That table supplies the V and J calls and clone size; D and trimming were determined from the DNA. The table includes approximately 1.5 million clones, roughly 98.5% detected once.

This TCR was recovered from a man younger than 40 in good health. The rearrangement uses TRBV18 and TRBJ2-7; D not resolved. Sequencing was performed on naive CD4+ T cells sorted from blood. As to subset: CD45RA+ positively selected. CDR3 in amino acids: CASSSTSVGFTYEQYF. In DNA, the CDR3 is TGTGCCAGCTCTTCAACCTCCGTAGGCTTTACCTACGAGCAGTACTTC.